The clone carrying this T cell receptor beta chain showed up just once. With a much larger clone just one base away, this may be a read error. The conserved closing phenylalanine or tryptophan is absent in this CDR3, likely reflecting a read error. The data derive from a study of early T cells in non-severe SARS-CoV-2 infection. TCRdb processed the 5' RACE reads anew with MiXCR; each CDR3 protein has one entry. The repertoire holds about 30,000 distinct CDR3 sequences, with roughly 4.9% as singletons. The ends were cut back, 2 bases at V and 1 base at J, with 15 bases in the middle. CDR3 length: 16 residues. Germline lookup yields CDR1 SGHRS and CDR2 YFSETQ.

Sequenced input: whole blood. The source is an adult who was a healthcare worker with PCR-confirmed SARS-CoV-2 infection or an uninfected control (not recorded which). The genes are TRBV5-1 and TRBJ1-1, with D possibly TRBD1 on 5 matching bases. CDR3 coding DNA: TGCGCCAGCAGCTTACAACACGGGGGATCGAACACTGAAGCTTTCTCT. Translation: CASSLQHGGSNTEAFS.